A single sample is the source of the 2 T cell receptor beta chains below, sequenced in a study of blood T cell repertoires in COVID-19. Assay: immunoSEQ multiplex PCR; the TCRdb copy retains only in-frame clones and omits some. The data hold roughly 280,000 clones, with more than 80% observed a single time. Material: PBMCs or T cells enriched from blood (not recorded which). The receptors were gathered from a woman under 40 with acute COVID-19.

The rearrangement links TRBV7-9 to TRBJ2-7, with D perhaps TRBD2 (6 bases). Germline CDR1 SEHNR, CDR2 FQNEAQ (reference sequence). The V end lost 4 bases, the J end lost 3 bases, and 16 bases lay between the germline ends. This CDR3 has 15 residues. The CDR3 sequence: CASSSPSRRGYEQYF. As DNA, the CDR3 is TGTGCCAGCAGCTCCCCCAGTCGGAGGGGCTACGAGCAGTACTTC.

V is TRBV19 and J is TRBJ1-2; D is possibly TRBD1 (6 bases). Between the trimmed V and J ends, which lost 6 bases and 2 bases, there was a span of 16 bases. Germline CDR1 reads LNHDA; CDR2 reads SQIVND (reference sequence). The CDR3 sequence is 15 residues long. The CDR3 DNA sequence: TGTGCCAGTAGCCCACAGGGCCCTGGAAACTATGGCTACACCTTC. It encodes CASSPQGPGNYGYTF.